These T cell receptor beta chains were read from a single sample in a study of blood T cell repertoires in COVID-19. Profiling relied on immunoSEQ multiplex PCR, and the TCRdb table lists in-frame clones only, not all of them. The table has fewer than 200,000 clones, approximately 88% seen once. Sequenced input: PBMCs or T cells enriched from blood (not recorded which). These receptors were taken from a woman under 30 who had recovered from COVID-19. CDR3s include the opening cysteine and the closing phenylalanine or tryptophan. D genes are given only for firm matches. Some rows have no size entry. The others give once, few or many, or a class for an expanded clone.

clone_size d_call j_call v_call cdr3_aa cdr3_nt
. . TRBJ2-7 TRBV30 CAWSGVPRDEQYF TGTGCCTGGAGTGGGGTTCCCAGGGACGAGCAGTACTTC
. TRBD1 TRBJ1-6 TRBV28 CASSLDRENSPLHF TGTGCCAGCAGTTTGGACAGGGAGAATTCACCCCTCCACTTT
. TRBD1 TRBJ2-7 TRBV7-2 CASSLVQGDGFYEQYF TGTGCCAGCAGCTTAGTCCAGGGGGACGGGTTCTACGAGCAGTACTTC
once . TRBJ2-5 TRBV4-2 CASSQVIQGQETQYF TGTGCCAGCAGCCAAGTAATACAGGGACAAGAGACCCAGTACTTC
. TRBD1 TRBJ1-2 TRBV6-5 CASSYATGSPAGGYTF TGTGCCAGCAGTTACGCGACAGGGAGCCCAGCAGGTGGCTACACCTTC
. . TRBJ2-7 TRBV28 CASSLLAAAHEQYF TGTGCCAGCAGTTTATTGGCCGCGGCCCACGAGCAGTACTTC
. . TRBJ1-5 TRBV28 CASRNPGTNDNWPQHF TGTGCCAGCAGAAACCCCGGGACAAACGACAACTGGCCCCAGCATTTT
. . TRBJ1-3 TRBV19 CATKTGNSGNTIYF TGTGCCACCAAGACAGGAAACTCTGGAAACACCATATATTTT
. TRBD1 TRBJ1-4 TRBV5-1 CASSSTTGGGREKLFF TGCGCCAGCAGCTCTACTACAGGGGGCGGAAGGGAAAAACTGTTTTTT
. TRBD1 TRBJ1-5 TRBV30 CAWSKQGVNQPQHF TGTGCCTGGAGTAAACAGGGGGTCAATCAGCCCCAGCATTTT
. TRBD1 TRBJ2-3 TRBV11-2 CASSLSDGRYRGDF TGTGCCAGCAGCTTAAGTGACGGCAGATACAGGGGGGATTTT
. TRBD2 TRBJ2-1 TRBV10-2 CASSSGGGAYNEQFF TGCGCCAGCAGTTCCGGCGGGGGGGCCTACAATGAGCAGTTCTTC
. TRBD1 TRBJ2-7 TRBV6-5 CASSLGTGTYEQYF TGTGCCAGCAGCCTCGGGACAGGGACGTACGAGCAGTACTTC
once TRBD2 TRBJ2-1 TRBV7-3 CASSHAPSSGIYNEQFF TGTGCCAGCAGCCACGCGCCTTCAAGCGGGATCTACAATGAGCAGTTCTTC
. . TRBJ1-3 TRBV5-8 CASSLIFDGASGNTIYF TGTGCCAGCAGCTTAATTTTCGACGGAGCCTCTGGAAACACCATATATTTT
. TRBD2 TRBJ2-1 TRBV10-3 CAIRGLVNEQFF TGTGCCATCAGAGGACTAGTCAATGAGCAGTTCTTC
. TRBD1 TRBJ2-3 TRBV7-6 CASSLGPGQRERTDTQYF TGTGCCAGCAGCTTAGGGCCGGGACAGAGGGAGCGGACAGATACGCAGTATTTT
. . TRBJ2-1 TRBV3-1/TRBV3-2 CASSQDAGTVYNEQFF TGTGCCAGCAGCCAAGATGCGGGGACTGTATACAATGAGCAGTTCTTC
. . TRBJ2-5 TRBV19 CASSIGGWAGETQYF TGTGCCAGTAGTATAGGGGGTTGGGCGGGAGAGACCCAGTACTTC
. TRBD1 TRBJ2-7 TRBV6-2/TRBV6-3 CASSRQGGFYEQYF TGTGCCAGCAGTCGACAGGGCGGTTTCTACGAGCAGTACTTC
. . TRBJ1-2 TRBV2 CASSEGTVCTF TGTGCCAGCAGTGAAGGGACAGTTTGCACCTTC
. TRBD1 TRBJ1-1 TRBV28 CASSTPTGHYDAFF TGTGCCAGCAGTACCCCGACAGGGCACTATGATGCTTTCTTT
. TRBD1 TRBJ1-3 TRBV7-6 CASSQGQISSGNTIYF TGTGCCAGCAGCCAGGGACAGATTTCCTCTGGAAACACCATATATTTT
. TRBD2 TRBJ2-2 TRBV11-3 CASSPGGRSTGELFF TGTGCCAGCAGCCCCGGGGGGAGGAGCACCGGGGAGCTGTTTTTT
. . TRBJ1-2 TRBV28 CASGVATGNYGYTF TGTGCCAGCGGCGTTGCGACGGGGAACTATGGCTACACCTTC
. . TRBJ2-5 TRBV7-6 CASSTGVQETQYF TGTGCCAGCAGCACGGGAGTGCAAGAGACCCAGTACTTC
. TRBD1 TRBJ2-7 TRBV6-5 CASSSGTGVHEQYF TGTGCCAGCAGTTCAGGGACAGGGGTCCACGAGCAGTACTTC
few . TRBJ1-4 TRBV4-1 CASSQDSGRGANEKLFF TGCGCCAGCAGCCAAGATTCGGGGAGGGGTGCTAATGAAAAACTGTTTTTT
. . TRBJ1-2 TRBV3-1/TRBV3-2 CASRGGVTANYGYTF TGTGCCAGCAGGGGCGGGGTAACAGCTAACTATGGCTACACCTTC
. . TRBJ2-7 TRBV27 CASSPFGGRATYEQYF TGTGCCAGCAGTCCCTTCGGAGGGAGAGCCACCTACGAGCAGTACTTC
. . TRBJ1-1 TRBV25-1 CASTASGVTEAFF TGTGCCAGCACAGCATCGGGAGTGACTGAAGCTTTCTTT
. . TRBJ2-2 TRBV5-6 CASSEYWGRNTGELFF TGTGCCAGCAGTGAATATTGGGGGCGGAACACCGGGGAGCTGTTTTTT
. TRBD2 TRBJ2-2 TRBV27 CASSFFSVGGRDDTGELFF TGTGCCAGCAGTTTTTTTAGCGTCGGCGGGAGGGATGACACCGGGGAGCTGTTTTTT
. . TRBJ1-1 TRBV27 CASSRAGELAAFF TGTGCCAGCAGTCGAGCGGGGGAGTTGGCAGCTTTCTTT
. . TRBJ2-3 TRBV28 CASRPRENTDTQYF TGTGCCAGCCGCCCTAGAGAAAACACAGATACGCAGTATTTT
. . TRBJ1-2 TRBV6-5 CASSYSRLRGDYGYTF TGTGCCAGCAGTTACTCGAGACTCAGGGGCGACTATGGCTACACCTTC
. TRBD2 TRBJ2-3 TRBV10-2 CASSLSQRGGVGTQYF TGCGCCAGCAGTCTGAGCCAGCGGGGGGGCGTAGGTACGCAGTATTTT
. TRBD1 TRBJ1-2 TRBV20-1 CSAWDRGGYTF TGCAGTGCTTGGGACAGGGGAGGCTACACCTTC
. . TRBJ2-1 TRBV15 CATSSRVSWFF TGTGCCACCAGCAGCAGGGTATCGTGGTTCTTC
once TRBD1 TRBJ2-2 TRBV19 CASSAGQGWSGELFF TGTGCCAGTAGCGCGGGACAGGGATGGAGCGGGGAGCTGTTTTTT
. . TRBJ2-1 TRBV12-3/TRBV12-4 CASSLMGYEQFF TGTGCCAGCAGTTTGATGGGCTATGAGCAGTTCTTC
. TRBD2 TRBJ2-2 TRBV9 CASSGGGRLAGGRTGELFF TGTGCCAGCAGCGGCGGGGGCCGGCTAGCGGGAGGTAGGACCGGGGAGCTGTTTTTT
. TRBD1 TRBJ1-2 TRBV4-3 CASSQTRTGVVHGYTF TGCGCCAGCAGCCAAACCCGGACAGGGGTGGTGCATGGCTACACCTTC
. TRBD2 TRBJ2-7 TRBV27 CASTPLAGSYEQYF TGTGCCAGCACCCCACTAGCGGGGTCCTACGAGCAGTACTTC
. . TRBJ1-1 TRBV5-1 CASSLGLSGGNTEAFF TGCGCCAGCAGCCTGGGACTGTCCGGAGGAAACACTGAAGCTTTCTTT
. . TRBJ1-5 TRBV28 CASRGGDGQPQHF TGTGCCAGCAGGGGCGGGGACGGTCAGCCCCAGCATTTT
. . TRBJ2-7 TRBV28 CASSPGQSYEQYF TGTGCCAGCAGCCCAGGACAGTCCTACGAGCAGTACTTC
. . TRBJ1-1 TRBV10-1 CATSLPQMNTEAFF TGCGCCACCTCTCTACCCCAAATGAACACTGAAGCTTTCTTT
once . TRBJ1-4 TRBV18 CASSPGHPNEKLFF TGTGCCAGCTCACCGGGACACCCTAATGAAAAACTGTTTTTT
. . TRBJ1-2 TRBV19 CASSPLQGLYGYTF TGTGCCAGTAGTCCCCTACAGGGCTTATATGGCTACACCTTC
. TRBD2 TRBJ2-7 TRBV11-1 CASSFVTSGSYTEQYF TGTGCCAGCAGCTTTGTGACTAGCGGGAGTTACACCGAGCAGTACTTC
. . TRBJ1-5 TRBV12-5 CASGLSPQEPQHF TGTGCTAGTGGTTTGTCTCCCCAGGAGCCCCAGCATTTT
. . TRBJ1-6 TRBV7-2 CASSLSPAPLHF TGTGCCAGCAGCTTAAGCCCCGCTCCCCTCCACTTT
. . TRBJ2-7 TRBV9 CASSVDGLSAYEQYF TGTGCCAGCAGCGTCGATGGGCTTTCCGCCTACGAGCAGTACTTC
. TRBD2 TRBJ2-1 TRBV5-1 CASSYTSGYNEQFF TGCGCCAGCAGCTATACTAGCGGGTACAATGAGCAGTTCTTC
. TRBD1 TRBJ1-2 TRBV20-1 CSASTGTGVSGYTF TGCAGTGCTAGTACCGGGACAGGGGTTAGTGGCTACACCTTC
few . TRBJ1-1 TRBV27 CASSPLGARGDTEAFF TGTGCCAGCAGTCCTCTGGGGGCGCGGGGGGACACTGAAGCTTTCTTT
. TRBD1 TRBJ1-2 TRBV29-1 CSVERDSASGYTF TGCAGCGTTGAGCGGGACAGCGCTTCTGGCTACACCTTC
. TRBD2 TRBJ2-3 TRBV9 CASSLGPRESDTQYF TGTGCCAGCAGCTTGGGTCCGCGGGAGTCAGATACGCAGTATTTT
. TRBD2 TRBJ2-3 TRBV19 CASSISAGDADTQYF TGTGCCAGTAGTATCTCTGCGGGAGATGCAGATACGCAGTATTTT